This passage covers 9 T cell receptor beta chains from one sample sequenced in a study of CD8 T cells in Susac syndrome. The authors reverse transcribed roughly 0.5 to 1 ug RNA with random hexamers. Using its own MiXCR run on the immunoSEQ multiplex PCR reads, TCRdb lists one record per CDR3 protein. Seen here are approximately 110,000 distinct CDR3 sequences, around 94% observed once, and the top ten hold under 0.095%. Sequencing was performed on CD4+ T cells from PBMCs. These receptor sequences come from a human donor in good health.

The V and J genes are TRBV29-1 and TRBJ2-2; D tentatively reads TRBD1 or TRBD2 (6 bases each). Germline CDR1 SQVTM, CDR2 ANQGSEA. Trimming cost V 0 bases and J 4 bases, with 15 bases left between them. The CDR3 runs to 16 residues. DNA for the CDR3: TGCAGCGTTGAAGATATGGGGGGCGGAGGCACCGGGGAGCTGTTTTTT. Translated: CSVEDMGGGGTGELFF.

This sequence joins TRBV30 and TRBJ1-1; D unresolved. V shed 0 bases and J shed 5 bases, with 13 bases lying between them. The CDR3 runs 14 residues. Looked up from germline, CDR1 is GTSNPN and CDR2 is SVGIG (reference sequence). The CDR3 reads CAWSVQVVATEAFF. Here the CDR3 DNA reads TGTGCCTGGAGTGTACAAGTGGTGGCGACTGAAGCTTTCTTT.

The J gene is TRBJ2-2, the V gene TRBV10-3; the match to TRBD2 covers 10 bases. The CDR3 has 16 amino acids. After removal of 7 bases from V and 3 bases from J, the junction contained 8 bases not matched to a gene. CDR1 and CDR2 from the germline V gene are ENHRY and SYGVKD. CDR3 amino acids: CAITSSGSRDTGELFF. DNA for the CDR3: TGTGCCATCACCTCTAGCGGGAGTAGGGACACCGGGGAGCTGTTTTTT.

Only a few counts were recorded for this clonotype. The chain recombines TRBV6-5 with TRBJ2-5; D is unresolved. Germline-derived CDR1 and CDR2 are MNHEY and SVGAGI. The V end lost 2 bases, the J end lost 7 bases, and 20 bases lay between the germline ends. The CDR3 is made up of 16 amino acids. This CDR3 reads CASSYPSAGVSGTQYF. For the CDR3, the DNA is TGTGCCAGCAGTTACCCGTCGGCAGGCGTTTCCGGGACCCAGTACTTC.

This sequence joins TRBV7-2 and TRBJ2-3; 9 nucleotides line up with TRBD2. This CDR3 has 14 amino acids. Germline V lookup: CDR1 SGHTA, CDR2 FQGNSA. Trimming removed 1 base from V and 5 bases from J; junction bases left unmatched: 1. The CDR3 loop reads CASSLVREGDTQYF. For the CDR3, the DNA is TGTGCCAGCAGCTTAGTGCGGGAGGGAGATACGCAGTATTTT. The full variable domain, in which reference TRBV7-2 and TRBJ2-3 provide the parts outside the CDR3, is GAGVSQSPSNKVTEKGKDVELRCDPISGHTALYWYRQSLGQGLEFLIYFQGNSAPDKSGLPSDRFSAERTGGSVSTLTIQRTQQEDSAVYLCASSLVREGDTQYFGPGTRLTVL.

The J gene is TRBJ2-4, the V gene TRBV5-1, with TRBD1 matching 9 bases. CDR1 is SGHRS, CDR2 YFSETQ, per germline. With V trimmed by 3 bases and J by 7 bases, 2 bases remained unmatched. This CDR3 spans 13 amino acids. CDR3 amino acids: CASSSGQGNIQYF. Here the CDR3 DNA reads TGCGCCAGCAGCTCCGGACAGGGGAACATTCAGTACTTC.

The chain is built from TRBV6-5 and TRBJ2-2, with 7 bases identical to TRBD1. J lost 2 bases, V lost 2 bases, and 8 bases had no gene match. The CDR3 has 17 residues. Germline V CDR1 and CDR2: MNHEY, SVGAGI. The CDR3 region is CASSYNRDSLNTGELFF. The CDR3, as DNA: TGTGCCAGCAGTTACAATAGGGACAGCCTAAACACCGGGGAGCTGTTTTTT.

This chain uses TRBV15 with TRBJ2-7, with 7 bases identical to TRBD2. V shed 1 base and J 5 bases; nucleotides not matched to a gene: 5. The CDR3 has 14 amino acids. Germline lookup yields CDR1 LNHNV and CDR2 YYDKDF (reference sequence). The CDR3: CATSRGASGNEQYF. The CDR3 nucleotides are TGTGCCACCAGCAGAGGGGCTAGCGGAAACGAGCAGTACTTC.

The chain carries TRBV5-1 and TRBJ2-3; the match to TRBD2 covers 11 bases. The V and J ends lost 0 bases and 1 base, in that order; junction bases with no gene match: 4. Germline V lookup: CDR1 SGHRS, CDR2 YFSETQ. The CDR3 spans 17 residues. CDR3 sequence: CASSLELAGVGTDTQYF. The CDR3 nucleotides read TGCGCCAGCAGCTTGGAACTAGCGGGAGTGGGCACAGATACGCAGTATTTT.